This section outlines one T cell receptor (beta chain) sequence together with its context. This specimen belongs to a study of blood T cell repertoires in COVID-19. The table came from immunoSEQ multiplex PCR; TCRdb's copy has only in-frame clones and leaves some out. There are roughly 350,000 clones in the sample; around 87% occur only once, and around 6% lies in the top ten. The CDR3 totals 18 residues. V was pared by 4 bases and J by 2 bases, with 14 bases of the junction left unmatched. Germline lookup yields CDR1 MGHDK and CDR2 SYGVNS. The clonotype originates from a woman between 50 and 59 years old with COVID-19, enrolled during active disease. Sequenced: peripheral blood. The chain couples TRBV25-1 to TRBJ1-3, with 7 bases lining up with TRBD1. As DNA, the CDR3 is TGTGCCAGCAGTGCAATAGCTCCGGGACAGACAACTGGAAACACCATATATTTT. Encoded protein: CASSAIAPGQTTGNTIYF.